This is a list of T cell receptor beta chains from one sample in a study of PD-1 and CTLA-4 blockade in melanoma. Sequencing used immunoSEQ multiplex PCR; TCRdb keeps in-frame clones, though not all of them. The sample lists some 29,000 clones; roughly nine tenths were seen once. The input for sequencing was CD8+ T cells from peripheral blood, taken before anti-PD-1 treatment. These receptors were collected from a human donor with melanoma. The CDR3 runs from the conserved cysteine through the conserved F or W. D genes are given only for firm matches. Not every row has a clone size; where given, it reads once, few, many or a size class.

v_call,j_call,d_call,clone_size,cdr3_nt,cdr3_aa
TRBV18,TRBJ2-3,-,-,TGTGCCAGCTCTACCACCCCGGACAGTTCCTTGGGAGATACGCAGTATTTT,CASSTTPDSSLGDTQYF
TRBV6-1,TRBJ1-1,-,-,TGTGCCAGCAGTGAAGTGGGGGAGTACATGAACACTGAAGCTTTCTTT,CASSEVGEYMNTEAFF
TRBV4-1,TRBJ2-7,TRBD1,-,TGCGCCAGCAGCCAAGGGACAGGGACCCCCTACGAGCAGTACTTC,CASSQGTGTPYEQYF
TRBV10-2,TRBJ2-1,-,-,TGCGCCAGCACCCACGGAGGGGCATCCTACAATGAGCAGTTCTTC,CASTHGGASYNEQFF
TRBV19,TRBJ1-5,TRBD1,few,TGTGCCAGTAGCCGCGGACAGGGCAATCAGCCCCAGCATTTT,CASSRGQGNQPQHF
TRBV6-5,TRBJ2-4,TRBD2,-,TGTGCCAGCAGGAATAGCGGGAGTGGTGGCATTCAGTACTTC,CASRNSGSGGIQYF
TRBV5-6,TRBJ2-7,-,-,TGTGCCAGCAGCTTGACGGCGGGCCACGAGCAGTACTTC,CASSLTAGHEQYF
TRBV29-1,TRBJ1-2,-,-,TGCAGCGTTGTATTAGAGACTAACTATGGCTACACCTTC,CSVVLETNYGYTF
TRBV6-2/TRBV6-3,TRBJ1-2,-,-,TGTGCCAGCGGTTTGAACGGTAACTATGGCTACACCTTC,CASGLNGNYGYTF
TRBV24-1,TRBJ1-2,-,medium-sized,TGTGCCACCAGTGATCTACAGGACTATGGCTACACCTTC,CATSDLQDYGYTF
TRBV7-6,TRBJ2-3,TRBD2,-,TGTGCCAGCACCCCACTAGCGGATATCACAGATACGCAGTATTTT,CASTPLADITDTQYF
TRBV28,TRBJ2-3,-,-,TGTGCCAGCACCCTTGGGGCGGCAGATACGCAGTATTTT,CASTLGAADTQYF
TRBV7-9,TRBJ2-6,-,-,TGTGCCCTGGGGGGAGCTGGGGCCAACGTCCTGACTTTC,CALGGAGANVLTF
TRBV11-2,TRBJ1-2,TRBD1,-,TGTGCCAGCAGGCCTACCGGGACAGGGGGCGAGGACTATGGCTACACCTTC,CASRPTGTGGEDYGYTF
TRBV6-5,TRBJ1-1,-,-,TGTGCCAGCAGTTACTCGTTTAAGAACACTGAAGCTTTCTTT,CASSYSFKNTEAFF
TRBV27,TRBJ1-5,-,-,TGTGCCAGCAGTTTAGGCAGAAATCAGCCCCAGCATTTT,CASSLGRNQPQHF